The 32 T cell receptor beta chains reported below all come from one sample, sequenced in a study of graft-versus-host responses after intestinal transplantation. Assay: immunoSEQ multiplex PCR; the TCRdb copy retains only in-frame clones and omits some. Of tens of thousands of clones listed, 90% to 95% are singletons. These TCRs are of unknown antigen specificity. This specimen was unstimulated CD8+ T cells sorted from spleen or lymph node cells, taken before transplant. Receptor source: a human donor who was the organ donor for an intestinal transplant.

This rearrangement joins TRBV19 to TRBJ2-1; D not resolved. This CDR3 contains 13 residues. Germline V gene data show CDR1 as LNHDA and CDR2 as SQIVND (reference sequence). V was trimmed by 3 bases and J by 7 bases, leaving 10 bases between them. Here the CDR3 reads CASSMGRTNEQFF. CDR3 DNA sequence: TGTGCCAGTAGTATGGGCCGAACTAATGAGCAGTTCTTC.

This clone was counted a single time. This chain connects TRBV2 to TRBJ2-7, with a weak D call TRBD2 (6 bases). Germline values: CDR1 SNHLY, CDR2 FYNNEI. CDR3 length: 15 residues. The V and J ends lost 6 bases and 4 bases respectively, with 19 bases between them. CDR3 sequence: CASRETSNPNYEQYF. The CDR3 region has the DNA TGTGCCAGCAGGGAGACTAGTAACCCTAATTACGAGCAGTACTTC.

The CDR3 reads CASSSHRTGLNEQFF. The CDR3 DNA follows: TGTGCCAGCAGCTCCCACAGGACAGGGCTGAATGAGCAGTTCTTC. The chain uses TRBV7-9 and TRBJ2-1, with TRBD1 identical over 8 bases. Trimming at V came to 4 bases and at J to 7 bases, leaving 9 bases not matched to a gene. This CDR3 spans 15 amino acids. Germline values: CDR1 SEHNR, CDR2 FQNEAQ (reference sequence). Filled out from reference TRBV7-9 and TRBJ2-1, the complete variable domain reads DTGVSQNPRHKITKRGQNVTFRCDPISEHNRLYWYRQTLGQGPEFLTYFQNEAQLEKSRLLSDRFSAERPKGSFSTLEIQRTEQGDSAMYLCASSSHRTGLNEQFFGPGTRLTVL.

CDR3 nucleotides: TGTGCCAGCAGCCCGGGACTAGGCATGAACACTGAAGCTTTCTTT. This sequence encodes CASSPGLGMNTEAFF. The chain is built from TRBV9 and TRBJ1-1; D is perhaps TRBD1 (5 bases). The germline V gene has CDR1 SGDLS and CDR2 YYNGEE. The CDR3 loop spans 15 amino acids. With 4 bases removed from V and 0 bases from J, the gap between germline ends came to 13 bases.

The J gene is TRBJ1-2, the V gene TRBV6-5, with no clear D. In germline, CDR1 is MNHEY, CDR2 SVGAGI. The CDR3 is 15 residues long. Trimming stripped 1 base from V and 0 bases from J, with 9 bases between. This chain's CDR3 is CASSYYGSANYGYTF. CDR3 coding DNA: TGTGCCAGCAGTTACTATGGCAGCGCTAACTATGGCTACACCTTC.

The chain links TRBV9 to TRBJ2-7; a possible D gene is TRBD1 (5 bases). The CDR3 is 16 residues long. The V end was cut by 0 bases, the J end by 5 bases, with 18 bases between. The germline V gene encodes CDR1 SGDLS and CDR2 YYNGEE. The CDR3 region has the DNA TGTGCCAGCAGCGTAGGAGTGTGGCAGGGTGGCAACGAGCAGTACTTC. Its protein product is CASSVGVWQGGNEQYF. The entire variable domain, with the rest obtained from reference TRBV9 and TRBJ2-7, is as follows: DSGVTQTPKHLITATGQRVTLRCSPRSGDLSVYWYQQSLDQGLQFLIQYYNGEERAKGNILERFSAQQFPDLHSELNLSSLELGDSALYFCASSVGVWQGGNEQYFGPGTRLTVT.

The rearrangement links TRBV2 to TRBJ2-1; D ambiguous. Trimming removed 8 bases from V and 4 bases from J, with 15 bases in between. Per germline, CDR1 SNHLY and CDR2 FYNNEI. The CDR3 is made up of 14 amino acids. The CDR3 region is CASSPHLIYNEQFF. The CDR3 bases are TGTGCCAGCTCCCCGCACCTAATATACAATGAGCAGTTCTTC.

J is TRBJ2-7 and V is TRBV28; 11 nucleotides align to TRBD2. The CDR3 contains 18 residues. The trim removed 5 bases at V and 2 bases at J, leaving 14 bases unmatched. Germline V gene sequence: CDR1 MDHEN, CDR2 SYDVKM. The CDR3 DNA sequence: TGTGCCAGCAGTCCTCAAACCGGGACTAGCGGAGCCCCCTACGAGCAGTACTTC. Residues: CASSPQTGTSGAPYEQYF.

The rearrangement links TRBV27 to TRBJ1-2; tentatively, D is TRBD1 (5 bases). The CDR3 is 16 amino acids. Deletions cut 5 bases from V and 8 bases from J, with 24 bases between. The germline V gene has CDR1 MNHEY and CDR2 SMNVEV (reference sequence). The CDR3 region has the DNA TGTGCCAGCAGTCCCGACCGCGTGACAGTGCAGAGGGGCTACACCTTC. This gives the protein CASSPDRVTVQRGYTF.

CDR3 DNA: TGTGCCAGCAGTTTATCGATGGGCCGGAGGGAGCCCCAGCATTTT. Protein sequence: CASSLSMGRREPQHF. V is TRBV27 and J is TRBJ1-5; D gene ambiguous. Germline CDR1 reads MNHEY; CDR2 reads SMNVEV (reference sequence). This CDR3 spans 15 amino acids. The ends were cut back, 0 bases at V and 8 bases at J, with 14 bases in the middle.

The CDR3 DNA reads as TGTGCCAGCAGCTTAATGGGAGACGAGCAGTACTTC. Translation gives CASSLMGDEQYF. The chain is built from TRBV7-9 and TRBJ2-7, with D perhaps TRBD2 (5 bases). The CDR3 consists of 12 residues. The ends were cut back, 2 bases at V and 5 bases at J, with 7 bases in the middle. CDR1 and CDR2 from the germline V gene are SEHNR and FQNEAQ (reference sequence).

V is TRBV7-2 and J is TRBJ2-2, with D possibly TRBD2 on 6 matching bases. V lost 1 base to trimming and J lost 7 bases, with 16 bases between them. The CDR3 has 16 amino acids. CDR1 SGHTA and CDR2 FQGNSA come from the germline V gene. The CDR3 loop is CASSLVAEGEDGELFF. The CDR3, as DNA: TGTGCCAGCAGCTTAGTTGCGGAGGGAGAAGACGGGGAGCTGTTTTTT.

The gene calls are TRBV4-2 and TRBJ1-3, with 11 bases fitting TRBD1. The CDR3 runs 19 residues. Looked up from germline, CDR1 is LGHNA and CDR2 is YNFKEQ. V dropped 3 bases and J dropped 0; count of bases not matched to a gene: 10. The CDR3 nucleotides read TGTGCCAGCAGCCAGGCCCGGGACAGGGGGTCCCACTCTGGAAACACCATATATTTT. Translating gives CASSQARDRGSHSGNTIYF.

The V gene is TRBV27, the J gene TRBJ2-5; D is perhaps TRBD1 (5 bases). The CDR3 covers 16 residues. Germline-derived CDR1 and CDR2 are MNHEY and SMNVEV (reference sequence). Trimming took 0 bases from V and 4 from J, leaving 15 bases between them. CDR3 protein: CASSLSGPDDRETQYF. DNA for the CDR3: TGTGCCAGCAGTTTATCGGGGCCGGACGACCGAGAGACCCAGTACTTC.

The V gene is TRBV6-1, the J gene TRBJ1-1; 10 bases map to TRBD1. This CDR3 has 13 amino acids. The germline CDR1 and CDR2 sequences are MNHNS and SASEGT. J gave up 8 bases and V 11 bases, and 11 bases lay outside the gene matches. The CDR3 nucleotides are TGTGCCGGCCGGGACAGGGGATTGGGAGAAGCTTTCTTT. It translates to CAGRDRGLGEAFF.

V usage is TRBV9 and J usage is TRBJ2-1; perhaps TRBD2 as D (6 bases). Trimming took off 7 bases at V and 7 bases at J, with 12 bases between the two ends. The germline V gene has CDR1 SGDLS and CDR2 YYNGEE. This CDR3 is 12 amino acids long. In DNA, the CDR3 is TGTGCCAGCGGCTCTAGCGCTAATGAGCAGTTCTTC. The encoded protein is CASGSSANEQFF.

This chain joins TRBV6-5 and TRBJ2-2, with D possibly being TRBD2 (5 bases). The CDR3 is 13 residues long. Trimming pared 6 bases from V and 4 bases from J, leaving 9 bases between. Germline values: CDR1 MNHEY, CDR2 SVGAGI. Here the CDR3 reads CASRNRGTGELFF. DNA of the CDR3: TGTGCCAGCAGGAACCGGGGCACCGGGGAGCTGTTTTTT.

This clone was detected only once. The chain uses TRBV5-1 and TRBJ2-3; TRBD1 is a possible D gene (5 bases). The CDR3 loop spans 16 amino acids. The germline CDR1 and CDR2 sequences are SGHRS and YFSETQ. V lost 7 bases to trimming and J lost 4 bases, with 22 bases between them. The CDR3 DNA follows: TGCGCCAGCGGTTCGTATGGGGCCCGCCCCCCAGATACGCAGTATTTT. It specifies CASGSYGARPPDTQYF. The whole variable domain, filled in from reference TRBV5-1 and TRBJ2-3, reads KAGVTQTPRYLIKTRGQQVTLSCSPISGHRSVSWYQQTPGQGLQFLFEYFSETQRNKGNFPGRFSGRQFSNSRSEMNVSTLELGDSALYLCASGSYGARPPDTQYFGPGTRLTVL.

The V call is TRBV6-5, the J call TRBJ2-1, with D tentatively TRBD2 (6 bases). Germline V lookup: CDR1 MNHEY, CDR2 SVGAGI. V was cut by 8 bases and J by 9 bases, with 17 bases left in between. CDR3 length: 13 amino acids. In nucleotides, the CDR3 is TGTGCCAGCCAGGGACTCAATGTTGGTGAGCAGTTCTTC. It codes for CASQGLNVGEQFF.

The V gene is TRBV28, the J gene TRBJ2-5, with no clear D. Germline V gives CDR1 MDHEN, CDR2 SYDVKM. The V and J ends lost 5 bases and 4 bases respectively, with 17 bases between them. The CDR3 is made up of 15 amino acids. This CDR3 reads CASSPNSFGRETQYF. CDR3 DNA: TGTGCCAGCAGTCCCAACTCGTTTGGGCGAGAGACCCAGTACTTC.

This chain links TRBV11-3 with TRBJ2-7; D perhaps matches TRBD2 (5 bases). The germline CDR1 and CDR2 sequences are SGHNT and YENEEA. This CDR3 is 16 amino acids long. The V end lost 3 bases, the J end lost 3 bases, and 18 bases lay between the germline ends. The CDR3 bases are TGTGCCAGCAGCTTCAGTTGTGGACTGCCTGTCTACGAGCAGTACTTC. It encodes CASSFSCGLPVYEQYF.

This chain joins TRBV5-4 and TRBJ2-6, with 12 bases matching TRBD2. J gave up 0 bases and V 2 bases, and 9 bases lay outside the gene matches. The CDR3 covers 20 residues. In germline, CDR1 is SGHNT, CDR2 YYREEE (reference sequence). The CDR3 sequence is CASSLGGTSGWDSGANVLTF. CDR3 DNA sequence: TGTGCCAGCAGCTTAGGCGGGACTAGCGGGTGGGACTCTGGGGCCAACGTCCTGACTTTC.

The chain links TRBV2 to TRBJ2-5; TRBD2 aligns across 9 bases. V was clipped by 10 bases and J by 9 bases; unmatched bases: 12. CDR3 length equals 13 residues. Germline V lookup: CDR1 SNHLY, CDR2 FYNNEI. For the CDR3, the DNA is TGTGCCATAGAGGGGGGCCAGCGGGGGGCCCAGTACTTC. Its translation is CAIEGGQRGAQYF.

The chain employs TRBV27 and TRBJ2-7; D may be TRBD1 (5 bases). Trimming took off 6 bases at V and 0 bases at J, with 12 bases between the two ends. The V gene's germline CDR1 is MNHEY and CDR2 SMNVEV (reference sequence). The CDR3 contains 14 residues. In DNA form, the CDR3 reads TGTGCCAGCAGGATTCAGGGTCCCTCCTACGAGCAGTACTTC. Protein product: CASRIQGPSYEQYF.

This chain uses TRBV5-4 with TRBJ1-2, with 7 nucleotides matching TRBD1. V lost 4 bases, J lost 4 bases, and 19 bases stayed unmatched. The germline gives CDR1 SGHNT, CDR2 YYREEE (reference sequence). This CDR3 is 18 amino acids long. CDR3 sequence (DNA): TGTGCCAGCAGCACCCCCACGCACAGACAGGGAAACTCCTATGGCTACACCTTC. Residues: CASSTPTHRQGNSYGYTF. Drawing the rest from reference TRBV5-4 and TRBJ1-2, the complete variable domain is ETGVTQSPTHLIKTRGQQVTLRCSSQSGHNTVSWYQQALGQGPQFIFQYYREEENGRGNFPPRFSGLQFPNYSSELNVNALELDDSALYLCASSTPTHRQGNSYGYTFGSGTRLTVV.

This chain links TRBV18 with TRBJ1-1; D possibly corresponds to TRBD1 (5 bases). Germline CDR1 is KGHSH and CDR2 is LQKENI. This CDR3 is 18 amino acids long. Trimming cost V 3 bases and J 0 bases, with 20 bases left between them. The CDR3, as DNA: TGTGCCAGCTCACCGGGGGAGGGTTCCCCCTATATGAACACTGAAGCTTTCTTT. It encodes CASSPGEGSPYMNTEAFF. Complete variable domain (other parts from reference TRBV18 and TRBJ1-1): NAGVMQNPRHLVRRRGQEARLRCSPMKGHSHVYWYRQLPEEGLKFMVYLQKENIIDESGMPKERFSAEFPKEGPSILRIQQVVRGDSAAYFCASSPGEGSPYMNTEAFFGQGTRLTVV.

This sequence joins TRBV10-1 and TRBJ2-7; D might be TRBD1 (6 bases). The CDR3 has 20 residues. CDR1 and CDR2 (germline): WNHNN, SYGVQD (reference sequence). Trimming pared 0 bases from V and 3 bases from J, leaving 27 bases between. CDR3: CASSESSDFGTTPRYYEQYF. CDR3 coding DNA: TGCGCCAGCAGTGAGTCTTCGGACTTCGGGACAACCCCCCGATACTACGAGCAGTACTTC.

This rearrangement joins TRBV11-3 to TRBJ2-1; no firm D call. Germline V gene sequence: CDR1 SGHNT, CDR2 YENEEA. The CDR3 runs to 15 residues. Between the trimmed V and J ends, which lost 5 bases and 5 bases, there was a span of 16 bases. Here the CDR3 reads CASSPLLSPNNEQFF. CDR3 DNA: TGTGCCAGCAGCCCCCTACTTAGCCCTAACAATGAGCAGTTCTTC.

This clone was detected once. The chain employs TRBV4-3 and TRBJ2-7; 9 bases line up with TRBD1. Germline V gives CDR1 LGHNA, CDR2 YSLEER. Germline trimming cut 0 bases from V and 1 base from J; bases unmatched to any gene: 1. The CDR3 consists of 15 residues. The CDR3 DNA reads TGCGCCAGCAGCCAAGAAGGGACAGGGTCCTACGAGCAGTACTTC. Translating gives CASSQEGTGSYEQYF.

The CDR3 loop reads CAGGLLGTGGYGYTF. Written as DNA, the CDR3 is TGTGCCGGGGGTCTACTGGGGACAGGGGGATATGGCTACACCTTC. V usage is TRBV7-9 and J usage is TRBJ1-2, with 11 bases fitting TRBD1. This CDR3 region has 15 residues. Germline V gene lookup returns CDR1 SEHNR and CDR2 FQNEAQ (reference sequence). V shed 11 bases and J 5 bases; nucleotides not matched to a gene: 13. The whole variable domain, remainder taken from reference TRBV7-9 and TRBJ1-2, is DTGVSQNPRHKITKRGQNVTFRCDPISEHNRLYWYRQTLGQGPEFLTYFQNEAQLEKSRLLSDRFSAERPKGSFSTLEIQRTEQGDSAMYLCAGGLLGTGGYGYTFGSGTRLTVV.

The chain combines TRBV5-1 with TRBJ1-1, with TRBD1 identical over 7 bases. The CDR3 has 16 residues. V was clipped by 1 base and J by 1 base; unmatched bases: 7. CDR1 SGHRS and CDR2 YFSETQ come from the germline V gene. The CDR3 region has the DNA TGCGCCAGCAGCTTGTCGGGGGACAGACAGAACACTGAAGCTTTCTTT. Translating it yields CASSLSGDRQNTEAFF.

CDR3 nucleotides: TGTGCCAGCTCACCCACAGGGGACACTGAAGCTTTCTTT. It specifies CASSPTGDTEAFF. This chain connects TRBV18 to TRBJ1-1, with 7 positions matching TRBD1. Germline V gives CDR1 KGHSH, CDR2 LQKENI. Unmatched junction bases numbered 1, after V lost 3 bases and J lost 3 bases. The CDR3 has 13 residues. Full variable domain (rest looked up from reference TRBV18 and TRBJ1-1): NAGVMQNPRHLVRRRGQEARLRCSPMKGHSHVYWYRQLPEEGLKFMVYLQKENIIDESGMPKERFSAEFPKEGPSILRIQQVVRGDSAAYFCASSPTGDTEAFFGQGTRLTVV.